This passage covers 10 T cell receptor beta chains from one sample sequenced in a study of CD8+CD57+ T cells in acquired aplastic anemia. Investigators profiled TCR beta VDJ and CDR3 from genomic DNA template. TCRdb reprocessed the reads via MiXCR and lists one record per CDR3 protein. Of some 42,000 distinct CDR3 sequences in the sample, about 70% were seen once. The sequencing input was sorted CD4+, CD8+, or CD8+CD57+ T cells (not recorded which) from PBMCs. Every receptor here comes from a human donor in good health, serving as a control.

This clonotype has just a few counts. This chain links TRBV4-2 with TRBJ1-6; possibly TRBD1 for D (6 bases). The germline CDR1 and CDR2 sequences are LGHNA and YNFKEQ. Trimming shortened V by 0 bases and J by 11 bases, and 11 bases separated the two germline ends. The length of the CDR3 is 14 residues. CDR3 loop: CASSQESTGPPLHF. DNA for the CDR3: TGTGCCAGCAGCCAAGAGTCCACAGGGCCACCCCTCCACTTT.

The chain is built from TRBV10-3 and TRBJ2-5, with 8 positions matching TRBD1. V lost 10 bases to trimming and J lost 2 bases; unmatched junction nucleotides: 12. The CDR3 contains 15 residues. The V gene's germline CDR1 is ENHRY and CDR2 SYGVKD. The CDR3 is CASRGLQVGQETQYF. The CDR3 DNA follows: TGTGCCAGCAGGGGGCTTCAGGTGGGGCAAGAGACCCAGTACTTC.

The CDR3 is CSAESRQGRTEAFF. DNA for the CDR3: TGCAGTGCCGAAAGTAGACAGGGGCGGACTGAAGCTTTCTTT. The J gene is TRBJ1-1, the V gene TRBV20-1; 8 bases are a match to TRBD1. Germline CDR1 and CDR2: DFQATT and SNEGSKA (reference sequence). The junction had 11 bases not matched to a gene; V was cut back by 6 bases and J by 5 bases. The length of the CDR3 is 14 residues.

This clonotype is a singleton in its sample. The chain combines TRBV2 with TRBJ2-7, with 7 positions matching TRBD1. V lost 4 bases, J lost 6 bases, and 9 bases stayed unmatched. There are 14 residues in the CDR3. The germline gives CDR1 SNHLY, CDR2 FYNNEI. CDR3 sequence (DNA): TGTGCCAGCAGTGGAAGAGACAGGGAAATCGAGCAGTACTTC. Its translation: CASSGRDREIEQYF. Supplemented by reference TRBV2 and TRBJ2-7, the full variable domain reads EPEVTQTPSHQVTQMGQEVILRCVPISNHLYFYWYRQILGQKVEFLVSFYNNEISEKSEIFDDQFSVERPDGSNFTLKIRSTKLEDSAMYFCASSGRDREIEQYFGPGTRLTVT.

There are many counts of this clonotype. The rearrangement joins TRBV9 to TRBJ2-3; the match to TRBD2 covers 8 bases. The CDR3 contains 16 residues. Looked up from germline, CDR1 is SGDLS and CDR2 is YYNGEE. Trimming at V came to 3 bases and at J to 6 bases, leaving 12 bases not matched to a gene. The CDR3: CASSGFHGGAVDTQYF. In nucleotides, the CDR3 is TGTGCCAGCAGCGGTTTTCACGGGGGGGCCGTGGATACGCAGTATTTT.

The chain has TRBV25-1 and TRBJ2-5, with 7 bases aligning to TRBD2. There are 14 residues in the CDR3. Germline V gene data show CDR1 as MGHDK and CDR2 as SYGVNS. The junction had 6 bases not matched to a gene; V was cut back by 6 bases and J by 2 bases. This CDR3 reads CASSSPGGQETQYF. The CDR3 coding sequence is TGTGCCAGCAGCTCCCCGGGGGGACAAGAGACCCAGTACTTC.

The chain is built from TRBV15 and TRBJ2-7, with 8 positions matching TRBD2. Trimming removed 2 bases from V and 7 bases from J; junction bases left unmatched: 13. The CDR3 consists of 16 residues. The germline CDR1 and CDR2 sequences are LNHNV and YYDKDF (reference sequence). CDR3 nucleotide sequence: TGTGCCACCAGCAGATTCGGACTAGCCGCGACCCGGGAGCAGTACTTC. This translates into CATSRFGLAATREQYF.

The chain carries TRBV15 and TRBJ2-5; D may correspond to TRBD1 or TRBD2 (5 bases each). This CDR3 has 14 residues. V lost 1 base to trimming and J lost 5 bases, with 11 bases between them. From germline, CDR1 is LNHNV and CDR2 YYDKDF (reference sequence). The CDR3 here is CATSRGGLGETQYF. CDR3 DNA: TGTGCCACCAGCAGAGGGGGGTTAGGGGAGACCCAGTACTTC.

The chain couples TRBV15 to TRBJ1-5, with 8 bases lining up with TRBD1. Germline-derived CDR1 and CDR2 are LNHNV and YYDKDF (reference sequence). This CDR3 contains 15 residues. V shed 3 bases and J 4 bases; nucleotides not matched to a gene: 5. The CDR3 DNA reads as TGTGCCACCAGCAGCTCAGGGGGCGAAAATCAGCCCCAGCATTTT. Protein product: CATSSSGGENQPQHF.

The chain has TRBV20-1 and TRBJ2-7; D is ambiguous. Germline CDR1 is DFQATT and CDR2 is SNEGSKA (reference sequence). V lost 2 bases, J lost 5 bases, and 7 bases lay in between. The CDR3 consists of 11 residues. This CDR3 is CSARMGNEQYF. As DNA, the CDR3 is TGCAGTGCTAGAATGGGAAACGAGCAGTACTTC.